This TCR beta chain was sequenced for a study of CD8 T cells in ankylosing spondylitis. V lost 3 bases and J lost 4; bases outside the gene matches: 1. The CDR3 runs 13 residues. CDR1 is DFQATT, CDR2 SNEGSKA, per germline (reference sequence). TCRdb re-derived calls from the 5' RACE reads in MiXCR, one entry per CDR3 protein. The data contain a few hundred thousand distinct CDR3 sequences, about a sixth of them singletons. Findings and caveats of the study: Eight highly homologous variants made up a TCR beta motif, and this motif appeared characteristic of ankylosing spondylitis blood. Peripheral blood samples showed relatively rare disease-linked clones, and these clones were CD8+.

This clonotype turned up a few times. Its antigen is as yet unknown. The receptor comes from a male donor with ankylosing spondylitis. Sequencing was carried out using blood, either unsorted or a sorted T cell fraction (not recorded which). The chain uses TRBV20-1 and TRBJ2-2; 8 bases map to TRBD1. The CDR3 DNA follows: TGCAGTGCTAGGGACAGGGTCACCGGGGAGCTGTTTTTT. Protein product: CSARDRVTGELFF.